This record looks at one T cell receptor beta chain sequence and its context. The antigen remains unidentified. Researchers ran the PCR with 60 Vbeta and 13 Jbeta primers. Original handling: Tens of millions of unique TCR beta chains, roughly 11 million shared, were counted in a later analysis. Data came from immunoSEQ multiplex PCR; TCRdb stores just in-frame clones and leaves some out. V and J calls and clone size are those listed in that table; D and trimming were worked out from the DNA. The sample holds approximately 210,000 clones; over 60% are singletons and the top ten take 0.85% to 1.4%. The record originates from a study of cytomegalovirus exposure and HLA in healthy donors. Germline CDR1 and CDR2: KGHSH and LQKENI. The J segment lost 2 bases and the V segment lost 2 bases, leaving 4 bases of the junction unmatched. The CDR3 loop spans 15 amino acids. Findings and caveats of the study: A list of roughly 160 TCR beta chains associated with cytomegalovirus was given. Researchers reported that a few CMV-associated chains were confirmed in vitro as CMV antigen-specific. Highly shared sequence variants in one cluster were likely a sequencing artifact.

The sequenced material came from PBMCs. This sequence was found in a woman aged 40 to 49 in good health and CMV-seronegative. The rearrangement links TRBV18 to TRBJ2-3; the match to TRBD1 covers 7 bases. The CDR3 region is CASSPTGTATDTQYF. CDR3 nucleotide sequence: TGTGCCAGCTCACCAACCGGGACAGCCACAGATACGCAGTATTTT.